This TCR beta chain was found in a study of Ad26.COV2.S vaccination and SARS-CoV-2 variants. The protocol was immunoSEQ multiplex PCR, while the TCRdb copy is restricted to in-frame clones and leaves out a portion. The data contain over 250,000 clones, approximately 87% of them seen just once; the ten biggest clones take up less than 3.5%. Regarding this clone: What it binds is not known.

Treatment specified: around 19 received Ad26.COV2.S at low or high dose, single or two shots; about 5 received placebo; per-sample allocation not given. Specimen acquisition occurred on day 63 following the initial vaccine or placebo injection. Spike of the Wuhan-strain SARS-CoV-2 was expressed by an Ad26 vector, which formed the vaccine. This CDR3 region has 14 residues. The germline V and J ends were trimmed by 3 bases and 6 bases, with 15 bases remaining between them. CDR1 and CDR2 from the germline V gene are SGHNT and YYREEE (reference sequence). Study-wide results and limits: Reports say spike-specific CD8+ and CD4+ T cell responses covered substantial breadth after vaccination.

The rearrangement joins TRBV5-4 to TRBJ1-2, with D possibly matching TRBD1 (6 bases). The starting material was peripheral blood, obtained in a trial of Ad26.COV2.S vaccine versus placebo. The TCR originated in a person aged 18-65 years who received the Ad26.COV2.S COVID-19 vaccine or a placebo. The CDR3 region is CASSWGAGTDGYTF. For the CDR3, the DNA is TGTGCCAGCAGCTGGGGGGCGGGTACCGATGGCTACACCTTC.